These T cell receptor beta chains were read from a single sample in a study of OX40 agonist ivuxolimab in advanced cancers. TCRdb's copy holds only in-frame clones and misses some; the assay was immunoSEQ multiplex PCR. Of tens of thousands of clones listed, roughly 83% are singletons. The source was CD4+ or CD8+ T cells sorted from blood, collected in a trial of the OX40 agonist ivuxolimab. The receptors here all came from an adult with an advanced solid tumor such as melanoma, head and neck, liver or kidney cancer. Each CDR3 is given with its conserved first and last residue. The D gene is left open where the match is weak. Clone size is not always given. Where it is, it says once, few, many or a class for expanded clones.

clone_size	v_call	j_call	d_call	cdr3_aa	cdr3_nt
.	TRBV5-8	TRBJ2-3	.	CASPGLSTDTQYF	TGTGCCAGCCCGGGACTTAGCACAGATACGCAGTATTTT
.	TRBV5-6	TRBJ1-1	.	CASSLAGTNLEEAFF	TGTGCCAGCAGCTTGGCCGGGACAAACTTGGAGGAAGCTTTCTTT
once	TRBV5-4	TRBJ2-3	.	CASSPRVTDTQYF	TGTGCCAGCAGCCCCCGGGTGACAGATACGCAGTATTTT
.	TRBV4-1	TRBJ2-5	TRBD2	CASSHHQREPQETQYF	TGCGCCAGCAGCCATCATCAGCGGGAGCCCCAAGAGACCCAGTACTTC
.	TRBV27	TRBJ2-7	.	CASSFGGGYEQYF	TGTGCCAGCAGCTTCGGGGGCGGGTACGAGCAGTACTTC
few	TRBV7-8	TRBJ2-5	.	CASTRDPVNRAETQYF	TGTGCCAGCACACGGGACCCGGTTAATAGGGCAGAGACCCAGTACTTC
once	TRBV30	TRBJ2-7	.	CAWTTGSYEQYF	TGTGCCTGGACGACGGGCTCCTACGAGCAGTACTTC
.	TRBV2	TRBJ2-7	.	CASSGGIYEQYF	TGTGCCAGCAGCGGAGGGATCTACGAGCAGTACTTC
.	TRBV6-5	TRBJ2-1	TRBD1	CASSSGPGQIDNEQFF	TGTGCCAGCAGTTCTGGCCCGGGACAGATCGACAATGAGCAGTTCTTC
.	TRBV5-1	TRBJ2-7	.	CASSYDSSGFYEQYF	TGCGCCAGCAGCTATGACTCCAGCGGGTTTTACGAGCAGTACTTC
.	TRBV4-1	TRBJ1-5	TRBD1	CASSQDRGGGGMAQHF	TGCGCCAGCAGCCAAGATCGAGGTGGAGGGGGCATGGCCCAGCATTTT
.	TRBV19	TRBJ2-3	.	CASSIVGWDTQYF	TGTGCCAGTAGTATAGTTGGATGGGATACGCAGTATTTT
.	TRBV5-6	TRBJ2-7	.	CASSLATYEQYF	TGTGCCAGCAGCTTGGCGACCTACGAGCAGTACTTC
few	TRBV27	TRBJ2-3	.	CASSPGTYPADTQYF	TGTGCCAGCAGTCCGGGGACTTACCCTGCAGATACGCAGTATTTT
.	TRBV6-5	TRBJ1-5	.	CASTTGDGQPQHF	TGTGCCAGCACAACAGGAGATGGTCAGCCCCAGCATTTT
.	TRBV7-9	TRBJ2-3	.	CASSALLQGILPDTQYF	TGTGCCAGCAGCGCGCTACTACAGGGAATTCTGCCAGATACGCAGTATTTT
.	TRBV9	TRBJ1-4	TRBD1	CASSDGQQGYNEKLFF	TGTGCCAGCAGCGACGGACAACAGGGGTATAATGAAAAACTGTTTTTT
.	TRBV10-3	TRBJ2-7	TRBD1	CAISERGQGFVEQYF	TGTGCCATCAGTGAGCGGGGACAGGGGTTTGTCGAGCAGTACTTC
.	TRBV30	TRBJ1-4	.	CAWFPWDGEKLFF	TGTGCCTGGTTCCCTTGGGACGGAGAAAAACTGTTTTTT
.	TRBV5-8	TRBJ2-7	TRBD1	CASSPGQGDYEQYF	TGTGCCAGCAGCCCTGGACAGGGGGACTACGAGCAGTACTTC
medium-sized	TRBV30	TRBJ2-1	TRBD2	CAWRTLAEYNEQFF	TGTGCCTGGAGAACACTAGCGGAGTACAATGAGCAGTTCTTC
.	TRBV28	TRBJ2-7	.	CASSLYAGQVEQYF	TGTGCCAGCAGTTTATATGCCGGGCAAGTGGAGCAGTACTTC
.	TRBV28	TRBJ2-5	TRBD2	CASRGTSLGLVGGQYF	TGTGCCAGCAGGGGGACCTCACTAGGACTAGTAGGAGGGCAGTACTTC
.	TRBV7-9	TRBJ2-5	TRBD2	CASSTPRLAGGLQETQYF	TGTGCCAGCAGCACCCCTCGCCTAGCGGGAGGTCTCCAAGAGACCCAGTACTTC
.	TRBV28	TRBJ1-5	.	CASSLTVSNQPQHF	TGTGCCAGCAGTTTAACAGTCAGTAATCAGCCCCAGCATTTT
.	TRBV27	TRBJ1-6	TRBD1	CASRLGTGGNSPLHF	TGTGCCAGCAGACTCGGGACAGGAGGTAATTCACCCCTCCACTTT
.	TRBV7-2	TRBJ2-7	TRBD2	CASSEGLAGVLYEQYF	TGTGCCAGCAGCGAGGGACTAGCGGGAGTTCTGTACGAGCAGTACTTC
.	TRBV19	TRBJ2-1	.	CASSIKGRLSYNEQFF	TGTGCCAGTAGTATAAAGGGACGGCTTTCCTACAATGAGCAGTTCTTC
.	TRBV11-3	TRBJ2-1	.	CASSLEPGSDEQFF	TGTGCCAGCAGCTTAGAACCCGGTAGCGATGAGCAGTTCTTC
.	TRBV18	TRBJ1-2	.	CASSPPVRMGHSRGTNYGYTF	TGTGCCAGCTCACCACCGGTCAGGATGGGACACTCGAGGGGCACTAACTATGGCTACACCTTC
few	TRBV11-2	TRBJ1-5	TRBD1	CASTEDRVGNQPQHF	TGTGCCAGCACCGAAGACAGGGTCGGCAATCAGCCCCAGCATTTT
few	TRBV30	TRBJ2-7	.	CAWGLGAYEQYF	TGTGCCTGGGGGCTCGGCGCTTACGAGCAGTACTTC
.	TRBV4-1	TRBJ2-3	.	CASSQERQVTYTQYF	TGCGCCAGCAGCCAAGAGCGGCAAGTGACGTATACGCAGTATTTT
.	TRBV6-6	TRBJ2-7	.	CASTYGGSEQYF	TGTGCCAGCACCTACGGGGGTTCCGAGCAGTACTTC
.	TRBV2	TRBJ2-1	.	CASGRSYNEQFF	TGTGCCAGTGGTAGGTCCTACAATGAGCAGTTCTTC
.	TRBV19	TRBJ1-4	.	CASRGSEDWLIEKLFF	TGTGCCAGCCGCGGGTCGGAGGATTGGCTAATTGAAAAACTGTTTTTT
.	TRBV15	TRBJ2-5	.	CATSRLEIRETQYF	TGTGCCACCAGCAGACTTGAGATTAGGGAGACCCAGTACTTC
.	TRBV9	TRBJ1-2	.	CASSAANNYGYTF	TGTGCCAGCAGCGCCGCGAATAACTATGGCTACACCTTC
.	TRBV5-1	TRBJ2-7	TRBD2	CASSPGTSSYEQYF	TGCGCCAGCAGCCCTGGGACTAGTTCCTACGAGCAGTACTTC
.	TRBV7-3	TRBJ2-1	.	CASSLTGNNEQFF	TGTGCCAGCAGCTTAACAGGAAACAATGAGCAGTTCTTC
few	TRBV2	TRBJ1-5	TRBD1	CASSSTGSQPQHF	TGTGCCAGCAGTTCGACAGGGTCTCAGCCCCAGCATTTT
.	TRBV25-1	TRBJ2-5	.	CASSESGTSTTQYF	TGTGCCAGCAGTGAATCCGGGACCTCGACGACCCAGTACTTC
.	TRBV13	TRBJ2-3	.	CASSWGVGRTDTQYF	TGTGCCAGCAGCTGGGGTGTGGGCCGGACAGATACGCAGTATTTT